The T cell receptor (beta chain) under discussion was sequenced for a study of T cells in Graves' hyperthyroidism and ophthalmopathy. On the study more broadly: Pretreatment peripheral blood was obtained at initial diagnosis. Whole-study findings and limits: A model of 13 V-J features distinguished ophthalmopathy from stable hyperthyroidism. Blood samples included most of the expanded thyroid clonotypes exceeding 0.001.

RNA transcripts provided the source from which TCR beta CDR3 regions were amplified. A set of HTBI primers served as the primers for a first-round RT-PCR of the TCR CDR3. Each CDR3 protein gets one entry after TCRdb re-called the multiplex PCR reads with MiXCR. The sample lists more than 150,000 distinct CDR3 sequences; about a sixth were seen once. Among the patients, aged 18 to 65, hyperthyroidism was newly diagnosed and had lasted under 2 months. Trimming pared 8 bases from V and 8 bases from J, leaving 15 bases between. CDR3 length: 13 amino acids. Regarding this clonotype: Its antigen is currently unknown.

The sample comprised blood. The rearrangement joins TRBV12-3 or TRBV12-4 to TRBJ1-4; D may be TRBD1 (5 bases). The clonotype comes from a woman aged 50 to 60 with Graves' hyperthyroidism. CDR3 region: CASALWGDEKLFF. The CDR3 DNA sequence: TGTGCCAGCGCTCTTTGGGGGGACGAAAAACTGTTTTTT.